Listed here are 8 T cell receptor beta chains from one sample, sequenced in a study of OX40 agonist ivuxolimab in advanced cancers. Library method: the immunoSEQ multiplex PCR assay. Not all clones reach the TCRdb copy of this immuneACCESS table, which keeps in-frame sequences only. Checked studies attribute under half of the gap to unresolved V genes and leave the rest unexplained. The table for this sample lists some 74,000 clones; around 80% of them were counted only once. The ten largest clonotypes hold more than 4.5% of the sample. This specimen was CD4+ or CD8+ T cells sorted from blood, taken in a trial of the OX40 agonist ivuxolimab. These receptors were taken from an adult with an advanced solid tumor such as melanoma, head and neck, liver or kidney cancer.

This clone was recorded a few times. CDR3 in amino acids: CASSLGTAGYGYTF. As DNA, the CDR3 is TGCGCCAGCAGCTTAGGGACAGCCGGTTATGGCTACACCTTC. The rearrangement links TRBV5-1 to TRBJ1-2, with 7 nucleotides matching TRBD1. There are 14 residues in the CDR3. The ends lost 2 bases at V and 5 bases at J; junction bases unmatched: 6. The germline gives CDR1 SGHRS, CDR2 YFSETQ.

The chain joins TRBV20-1 to TRBJ2-3; TRBD2 agrees at 10 bases. The germline gives CDR1 DFQATT, CDR2 SNEGSKA (reference sequence). The CDR3 has 11 amino acids. The CDR3 region is CARLAGDTQYF. The CDR3 DNA reads as TGCGCCCGACTAGCGGGAGATACGCAGTATTTT.

The chain couples TRBV7-2 to TRBJ2-3; 15 nucleotides match TRBD2. After removal of 2 bases from V and 6 bases from J, the junction contained 3 bases not matched to a gene. The CDR3 contains 16 residues. CDR1 SGHTA and CDR2 FQGNSA come from the germline V gene. The CDR3 is CASSLQGLAGGDTQYF. CDR3 DNA: TGTGCCAGCAGCTTACAGGGACTAGCGGGGGGCGATACGCAGTATTTT.

J is TRBJ2-7 and V is TRBV6-5, with TRBD1 as a possible D gene (5 bases). Germline V CDR1 and CDR2: MNHEY, SVGAGI. This CDR3 is 13 amino acids long. Trimming left V 5 bases short and J 3 bases short, with 11 bases between. CDR3 in amino acids: CASSKGPFYEQYF. The CDR3 DNA reads as TGTGCCAGCAGTAAGGGGCCTTTCTACGAGCAGTACTTC.

This clone was counted between two and nine times. The chain couples TRBV7-7 to TRBJ2-5; TRBD2 matches at 10 bases. The CDR3 spans 15 residues. V shed 5 bases, J shed 4 bases, and the junction held 7 bases outside the gene matches. Germline V gives CDR1 SSHAT, CDR2 FNYEAQ (reference sequence). In DNA form, the CDR3 reads TGTGCCAGCAGCCCCACCGGGACTAGCGTAGAGACCCAGTACTTC. It translates to CASSPTGTSVETQYF.

Details on this clone: Other nucleotide sequences from this sample produce the same CDR3. The chain recombines TRBV2 with TRBJ2-2; D unresolved. Germline loops: CDR1 SNHLY, CDR2 FYNNEI. CDR3 length equals 13 residues. The V and J ends lost 3 bases and 0 bases respectively, with 2 bases between them. DNA for the CDR3: TGTGCCAGCAGTGAGTCGAACACCGGGGAGCTGTTTTTT. Translating gives CASSESNTGELFF.

This clone was observed once. The V gene is TRBV28, the J gene TRBJ2-5; 9 bases are a match to TRBD1. Germline CDR1 and CDR2: MDHEN and SYDVKM. The CDR3 loop spans 15 amino acids. The V segment lost 6 bases and the J segment 3 bases; nucleotides outside the gene matches: 8. In DNA, the CDR3 is TGTGCCAGCAGAGCGGACAGGGGAAAAGAAGAGACCCAGTACTTC. Its protein product is CASRADRGKEETQYF.

This clone appeared once. The chain couples TRBV5-1 to TRBJ1-5, with D possibly matching TRBD1 (5 bases). Trimming left V 2 bases short and J 6 bases short, with 9 bases between. Germline CDR1 SGHRS, CDR2 YFSETQ. CDR3 length: 13 residues. CDR3 region: CASSFEGSQPQHF. The CDR3 DNA is TGCGCCAGCAGCTTTGAGGGGAGTCAGCCCCAGCATTTT.